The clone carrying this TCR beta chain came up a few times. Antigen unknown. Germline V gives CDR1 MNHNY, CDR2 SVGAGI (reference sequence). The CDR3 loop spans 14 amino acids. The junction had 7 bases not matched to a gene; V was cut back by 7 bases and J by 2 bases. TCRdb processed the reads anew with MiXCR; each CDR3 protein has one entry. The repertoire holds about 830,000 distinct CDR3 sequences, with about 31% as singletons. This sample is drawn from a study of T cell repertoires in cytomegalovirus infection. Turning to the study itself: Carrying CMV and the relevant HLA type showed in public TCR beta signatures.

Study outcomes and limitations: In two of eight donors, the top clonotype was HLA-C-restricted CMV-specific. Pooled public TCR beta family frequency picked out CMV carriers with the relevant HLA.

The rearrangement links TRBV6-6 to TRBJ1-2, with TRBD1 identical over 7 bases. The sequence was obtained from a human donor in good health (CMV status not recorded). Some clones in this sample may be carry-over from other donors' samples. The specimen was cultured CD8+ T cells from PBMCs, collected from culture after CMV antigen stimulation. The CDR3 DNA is TGTGCCAGCACACTAGGGGGACAGAACTATGGCTACACCTTC. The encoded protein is CASTLGGQNYGYTF.